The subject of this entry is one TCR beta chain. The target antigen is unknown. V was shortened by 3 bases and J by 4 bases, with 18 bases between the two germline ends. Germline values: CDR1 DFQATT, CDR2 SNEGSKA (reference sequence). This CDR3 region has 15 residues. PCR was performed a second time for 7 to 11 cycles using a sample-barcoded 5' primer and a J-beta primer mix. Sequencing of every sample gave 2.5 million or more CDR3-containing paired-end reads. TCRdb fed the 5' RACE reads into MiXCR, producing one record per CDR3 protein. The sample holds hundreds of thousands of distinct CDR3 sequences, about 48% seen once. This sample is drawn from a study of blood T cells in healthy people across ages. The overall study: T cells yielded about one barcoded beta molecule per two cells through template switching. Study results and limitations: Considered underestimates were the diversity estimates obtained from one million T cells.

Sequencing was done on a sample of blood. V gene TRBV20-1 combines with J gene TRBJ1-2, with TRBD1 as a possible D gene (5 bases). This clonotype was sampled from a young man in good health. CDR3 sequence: CSARPGRGAFYGYTF. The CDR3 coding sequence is TGCAGTGCTAGGCCGGGGCGAGGCGCTTTCTATGGCTACACCTTC.